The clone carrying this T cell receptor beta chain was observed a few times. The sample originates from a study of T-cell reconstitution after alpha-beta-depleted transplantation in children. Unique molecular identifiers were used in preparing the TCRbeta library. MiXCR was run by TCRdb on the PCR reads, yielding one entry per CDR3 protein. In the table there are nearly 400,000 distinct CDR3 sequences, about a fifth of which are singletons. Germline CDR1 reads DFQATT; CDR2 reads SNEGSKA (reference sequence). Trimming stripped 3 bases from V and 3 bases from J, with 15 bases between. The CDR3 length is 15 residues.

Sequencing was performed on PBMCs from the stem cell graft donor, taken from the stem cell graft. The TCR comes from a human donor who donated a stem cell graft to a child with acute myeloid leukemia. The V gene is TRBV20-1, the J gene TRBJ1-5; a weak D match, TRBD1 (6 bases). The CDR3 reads CSASSRGQLNQPQHF. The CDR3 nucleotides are TGCAGTGCTAGTAGCCGCGGACAGCTCAATCAGCCCCAGCATTTT.